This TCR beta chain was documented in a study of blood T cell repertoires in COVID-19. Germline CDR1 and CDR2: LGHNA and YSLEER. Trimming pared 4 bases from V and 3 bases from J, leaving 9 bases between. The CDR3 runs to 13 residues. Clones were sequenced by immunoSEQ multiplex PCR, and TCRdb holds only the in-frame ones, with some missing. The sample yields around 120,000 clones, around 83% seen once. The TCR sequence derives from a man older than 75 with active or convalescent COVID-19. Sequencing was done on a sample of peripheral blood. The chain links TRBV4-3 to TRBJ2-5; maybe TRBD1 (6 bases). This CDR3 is CASSPGQKETQYF. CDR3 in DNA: TGCGCCAGCAGCCCGGGACAAAAAGAGACCCAGTACTTC.